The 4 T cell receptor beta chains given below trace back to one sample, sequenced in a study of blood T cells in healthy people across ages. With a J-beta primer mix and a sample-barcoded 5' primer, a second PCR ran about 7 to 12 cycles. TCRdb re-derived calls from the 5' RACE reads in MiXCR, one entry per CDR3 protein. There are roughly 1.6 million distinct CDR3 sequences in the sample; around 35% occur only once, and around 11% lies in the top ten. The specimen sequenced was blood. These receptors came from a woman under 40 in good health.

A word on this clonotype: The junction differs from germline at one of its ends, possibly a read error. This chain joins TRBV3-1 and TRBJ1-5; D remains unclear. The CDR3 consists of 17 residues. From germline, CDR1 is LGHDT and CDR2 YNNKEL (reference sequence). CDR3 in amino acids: CASSPTVSGIGNQPQHF. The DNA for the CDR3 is TGCGCCAGCAGCCCCACAGTATCCGGAATAGGCAATCAGCCCCAGCATTTT.

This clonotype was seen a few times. The CDR3 spells CAWIIAGTFF. CDR3 sequence (DNA): TGTGCCTGGATAATAGCGGGAACGTTCTTC. The rearrangement uses TRBV30 and TRBJ2-1; 8 bases line up with TRBD2. Germline V gives CDR1 GTSNPN, CDR2 SVGIG (reference sequence). J was trimmed by 15 bases and V by 4 bases; bases with no gene match: 5. The CDR3 totals 10 residues. Combining the CDR3 with reference TRBV30 and TRBJ2-1 gives the whole variable domain SQTIHQWPATLVQPVGSPLSLECTVEGTSNPNLYWYRQAAGRGLQLLFYSVGIGQISSEVPQNLSASRPQDRQFILSSKKLLLSDSGFYLCAWIIAGTFFGPGTRLTVL.

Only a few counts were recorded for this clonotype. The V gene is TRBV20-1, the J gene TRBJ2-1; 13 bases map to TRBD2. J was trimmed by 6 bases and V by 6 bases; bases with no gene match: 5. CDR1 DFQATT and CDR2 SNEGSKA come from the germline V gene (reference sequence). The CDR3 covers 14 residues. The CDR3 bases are TGCAGTGCCTTCGGACTAGCGGGAGCCAATGAGCAGTTCTTC. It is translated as CSAFGLAGANEQFF.

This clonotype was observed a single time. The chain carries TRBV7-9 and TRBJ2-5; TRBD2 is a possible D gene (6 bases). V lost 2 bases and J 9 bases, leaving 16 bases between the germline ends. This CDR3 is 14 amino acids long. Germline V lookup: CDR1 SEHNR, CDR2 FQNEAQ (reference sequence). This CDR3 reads CASSLSTRWEAQYF. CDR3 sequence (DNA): TGTGCCAGCAGCTTATCAACTCGCTGGGAGGCCCAGTACTTC.